A selection of T cell receptor beta chains follows, all from one sample in a study of blood T cell repertoires in COVID-19. Generated by immunoSEQ multiplex PCR, the TCRdb table keeps only in-frame clones and is missing some. In the table there are some 240,000 clones, 80% to 90% of which are singletons. The sample comprised PBMCs or T cells enriched from blood (not recorded which). Receptor source: a middle-aged woman who had been exposed to COVID-19. Both conserved end residues are part of each CDR3.

CDR3 length: 16
V gene: TRBV5-4
J gene: TRBJ1-1
CDR3 protein: CASSLGGTGMKSEAFF

CDR3 length: 15
V gene: TRBV7-2
J gene: TRBJ2-3
CDR3 protein: CASSLRRGGTDTQYF

CDR3 length: 14
V gene: TRBV7-6
J gene: TRBJ2-7
CDR3 protein: CASSFRTQRDEQYF

CDR3 length: 13
V gene: TRBV20-1
J gene: TRBJ2-1
CDR3 protein: CSASGDRDNEQFF

CDR3 length: 16
V gene: TRBV27
J gene: TRBJ1-4
CDR3 protein: CASSPSPGATNEKLFF

CDR3 length: 15
V gene: TRBV27
J gene: TRBJ1-4
CDR3 protein: CASSLELATNEKLFF

CDR3 length: 15
V gene: TRBV28
J gene: TRBJ1-1
CDR3 protein: CASSLLTTGNTEAFF

CDR3 length: 18
V gene: TRBV5-6
J gene: TRBJ2-4
CDR3 protein: CASSSSAMAGGVKNIQYF

CDR3 length: 15
V gene: TRBV10-2
J gene: TRBJ2-1
CDR3 protein: CASREFGQGADEQFF

CDR3 length: 14
V gene: TRBV5-4
J gene: TRBJ1-1
CDR3 protein: CASSPQGSDTEAFF

CDR3 length: 14
V gene: TRBV6-5
J gene: TRBJ1-2
CDR3 protein: CASSPWGTGDGYTF

CDR3 length: 15
V gene: TRBV27
J gene: TRBJ2-1
CDR3 protein: CASSSGGRVSNEQFF

CDR3 length: 16
V gene: TRBV15
J gene: TRBJ2-3
CDR3 protein: CATSRGQTTRTDTQYF

CDR3 length: 16
V gene: TRBV30
J gene: TRBJ2-2
CDR3 protein: CAWSVQRTSGTGELFF

CDR3 length: 17
V gene: TRBV7-2
J gene: TRBJ2-6
CDR3 protein: CASSLTGATSGANVLTF

CDR3 length: 15
V gene: TRBV5-3
J gene: TRBJ2-3
CDR3 protein: CARSKPGQGSDTQYF

CDR3 length: 15
V gene: TRBV2
J gene: TRBJ1-3
CDR3 protein: CASSLGRTPGNTIYF

CDR3 length: 18
V gene: TRBV4-3
J gene: TRBJ2-3
CDR3 protein: CASSQETRTAGGADTQYF

CDR3 length: 14
V gene: TRBV18
J gene: TRBJ2-5
CDR3 protein: CASSPPAGWETQYF

CDR3 length: 13
V gene: TRBV5-1
J gene: TRBJ2-2
CDR3 protein: CASSLREAGELFF

CDR3 length: 14
V gene: TRBV28
J gene: TRBJ2-7
CDR3 protein: CASRTGTALGEQYF

CDR3 length: 13
V gene: TRBV28
J gene: TRBJ1-6
CDR3 protein: CASSWTVNSPLHF

CDR3 length: 15
V gene: TRBV4-3
J gene: TRBJ1-2
CDR3 protein: CASSLGTGRWVGYTF

CDR3 length: 15
V gene: TRBV10-3
J gene: TRBJ2-1
CDR3 protein: CAIAFKGTSGNEQFF

CDR3 length: 13
V gene: TRBV10-3
J gene: TRBJ1-1
CDR3 protein: CATRTGGRGEAFF

CDR3 length: 15
V gene: TRBV5-1
J gene: TRBJ2-4
CDR3 protein: CASSPQGGGKNIQYF